This TCR beta chain was obtained from a study of blood T cell repertoires in COVID-19. Across the whole study: Samples taken during acute and convalescent COVID-19 were collected in the United States, Italy and Spain.

Only in-frame clones appear in the TCRdb table, and some are missing; sequencing was by immunoSEQ multiplex PCR. The table records about 98,000 clones, about 80% of them present only once. After removal of 4 bases from V and 5 bases from J, the junction contained 8 bases not matched to a gene. The CDR3 sequence is 15 residues long. Germline-derived CDR1 and CDR2 are MNHEY and SMNVEV (reference sequence). This clone was seen just once. The clonotype originates from a man between 65 and 79 years old with acute or convalescent COVID-19. Sequencing used peripheral blood. The chain uses TRBV27 and TRBJ2-5, with TRBD1 matching over 9 bases. CDR3 coding DNA: TGTGCCAGCAGTTCCCCCGGGACAGGGAGGGAGACCCAGTACTTC. This translates into CASSSPGTGRETQYF.